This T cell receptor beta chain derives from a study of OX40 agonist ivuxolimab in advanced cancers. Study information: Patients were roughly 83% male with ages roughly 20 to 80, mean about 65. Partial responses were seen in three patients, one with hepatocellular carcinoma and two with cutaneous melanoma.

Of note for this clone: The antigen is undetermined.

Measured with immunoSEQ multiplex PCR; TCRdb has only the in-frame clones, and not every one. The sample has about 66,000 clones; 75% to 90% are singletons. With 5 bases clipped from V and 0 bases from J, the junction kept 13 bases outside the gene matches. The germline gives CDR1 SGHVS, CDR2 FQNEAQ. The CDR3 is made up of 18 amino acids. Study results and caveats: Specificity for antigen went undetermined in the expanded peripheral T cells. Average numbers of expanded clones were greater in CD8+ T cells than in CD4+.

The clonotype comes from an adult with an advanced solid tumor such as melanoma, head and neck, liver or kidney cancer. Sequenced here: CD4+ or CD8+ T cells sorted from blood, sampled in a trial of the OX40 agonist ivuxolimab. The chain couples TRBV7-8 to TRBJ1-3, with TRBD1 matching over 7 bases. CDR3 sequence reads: CASSQEPPGQISGNTIYF. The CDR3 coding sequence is TGTGCCAGCAGCCAGGAACCCCCGGGACAGATCTCTGGAAACACCATATATTTT.